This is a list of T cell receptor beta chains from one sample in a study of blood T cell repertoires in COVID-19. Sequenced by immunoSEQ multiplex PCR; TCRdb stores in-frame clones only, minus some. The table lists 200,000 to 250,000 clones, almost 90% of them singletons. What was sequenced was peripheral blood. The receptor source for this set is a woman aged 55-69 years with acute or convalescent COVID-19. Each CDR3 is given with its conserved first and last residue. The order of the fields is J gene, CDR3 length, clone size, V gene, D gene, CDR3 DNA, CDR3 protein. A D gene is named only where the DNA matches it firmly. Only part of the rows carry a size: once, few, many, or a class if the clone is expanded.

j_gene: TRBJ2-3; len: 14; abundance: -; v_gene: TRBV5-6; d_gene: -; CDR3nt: TGTGCCAGCAGCTCGTGGCCTGGCACAGATACGCAGTATTTT; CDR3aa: CASSSWPGTDTQYF
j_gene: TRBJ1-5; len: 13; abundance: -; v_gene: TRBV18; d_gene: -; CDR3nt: TGTGCCAGCTCAACAGAATCCGGTCAGCCCCAGCATTTT; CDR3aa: CASSTESGQPQHF
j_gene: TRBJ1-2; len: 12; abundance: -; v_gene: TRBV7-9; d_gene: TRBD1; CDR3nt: TGTGCCAGCAGCTCAGGGGGTTTCGGCTACACCTTC; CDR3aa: CASSSGGFGYTF
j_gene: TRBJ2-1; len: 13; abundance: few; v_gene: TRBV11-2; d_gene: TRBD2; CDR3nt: TGTGCCAGCAGCTCAGGGACTATCACTGAGCAGTTCTTC; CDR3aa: CASSSGTITEQFF
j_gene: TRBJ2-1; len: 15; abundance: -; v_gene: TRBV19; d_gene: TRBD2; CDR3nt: TGTGCCAGTAGTACGTCTAGCGGGATTTACAATGAGCAGTTCTTC; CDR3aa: CASSTSSGIYNEQFF
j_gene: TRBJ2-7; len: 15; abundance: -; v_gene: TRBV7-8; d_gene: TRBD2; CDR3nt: TGTGCCAGCAGCTCGGCTAGCGGGCCCTCCTACGAGCAGTACTTC; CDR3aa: CASSSASGPSYEQYF
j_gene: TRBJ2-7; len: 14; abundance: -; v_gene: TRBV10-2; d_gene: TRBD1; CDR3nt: TGCGCCAGCAGCCCGACCGGGACAGGGGACGAGCAGTACTTC; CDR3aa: CASSPTGTGDEQYF
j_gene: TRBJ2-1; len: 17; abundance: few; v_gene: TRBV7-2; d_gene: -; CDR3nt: TGTGCCAGCAGCTTAGTCGTGTGGCTAGCAACCTACAATGAGCAGTTCTTC; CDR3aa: CASSLVVWLATYNEQFF
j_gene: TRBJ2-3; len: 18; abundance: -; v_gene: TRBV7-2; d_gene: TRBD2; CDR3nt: TGTGCCAGCAGCTCCCCGGGACTAGCGGGGGGGAGCACAGATACGCAGTATTTT; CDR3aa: CASSSPGLAGGSTDTQYF
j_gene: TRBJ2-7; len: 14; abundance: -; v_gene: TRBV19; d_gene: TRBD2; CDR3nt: TGTGCCAGTAGTATCGCTAGCGGAGCCTACGAGCAGTACTTC; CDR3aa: CASSIASGAYEQYF
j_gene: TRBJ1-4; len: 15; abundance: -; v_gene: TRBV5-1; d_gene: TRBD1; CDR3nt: TGCGCCAGCAGCTTCGGACAGGGAGAATATGAAAAACTGTTTTTT; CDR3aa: CASSFGQGEYEKLFF
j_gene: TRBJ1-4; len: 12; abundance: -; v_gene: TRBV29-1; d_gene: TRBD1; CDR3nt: TGCAGCGTCCCAGGGGGGCTTGAAAAACTGTTTTTT; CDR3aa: CSVPGGLEKLFF
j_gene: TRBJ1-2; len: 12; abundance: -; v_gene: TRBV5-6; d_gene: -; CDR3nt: TGTGCCATCAACGCGACTAACTATGGCTACACCTTC; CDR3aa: CAINATNYGYTF
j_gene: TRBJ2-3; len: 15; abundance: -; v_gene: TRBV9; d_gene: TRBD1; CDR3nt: TGTGCCAGCAGCACTAGGACAGGGGGCTACGATACGCAGTATTTT; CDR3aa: CASSTRTGGYDTQYF
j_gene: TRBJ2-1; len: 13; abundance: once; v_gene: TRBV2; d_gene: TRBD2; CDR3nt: TGTGCCAGCAACCGCGGGAGTGGATATGAGCAGTTCTTC; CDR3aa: CASNRGSGYEQFF
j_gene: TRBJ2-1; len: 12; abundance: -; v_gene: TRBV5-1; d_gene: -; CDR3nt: TGCGCCAGCAGCTTGCTATTTAATGAGCAGTTCTTC; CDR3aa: CASSLLFNEQFF
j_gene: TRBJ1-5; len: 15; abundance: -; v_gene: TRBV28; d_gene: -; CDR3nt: TGTGCCAGCAGTCCTCCTTCCCCGGGGGATCAGCCCCAGCATTTT; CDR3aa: CASSPPSPGDQPQHF
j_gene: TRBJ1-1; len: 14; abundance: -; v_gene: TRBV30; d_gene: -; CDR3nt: TGTGCCTGGACCAACCGACAGTCGAACACTGAAGCTTTCTTT; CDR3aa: CAWTNRQSNTEAFF
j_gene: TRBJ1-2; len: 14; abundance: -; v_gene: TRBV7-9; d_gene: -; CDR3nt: TGTGCCAGCAGCGCGACGGGGGGTCTCTATGGCTACACCTTC; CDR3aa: CASSATGGLYGYTF
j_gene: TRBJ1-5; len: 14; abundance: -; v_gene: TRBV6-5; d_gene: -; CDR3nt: TGTGCCACCTCCGACAATGGGAGCAATCAGCCCCAGCATTTT; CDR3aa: CATSDNGSNQPQHF
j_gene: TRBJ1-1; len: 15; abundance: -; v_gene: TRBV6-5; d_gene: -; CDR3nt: TGTGCCAGCAGTTACTCGGGCCCAGGGCACACTGAAGCTTTCTTT; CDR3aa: CASSYSGPGHTEAFF
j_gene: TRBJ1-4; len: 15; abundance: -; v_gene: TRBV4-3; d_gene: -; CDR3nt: TGCGCCAGCAGCAAACGTTGGGGCACTAATGAAAAACTGTTTTTT; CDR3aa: CASSKRWGTNEKLFF
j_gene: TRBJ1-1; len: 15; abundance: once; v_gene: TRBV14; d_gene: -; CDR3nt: TGTGCCAGCAGCCAAGTGCTAGCGCGGAACACTGAAGCTTTCTTT; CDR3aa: CASSQVLARNTEAFF
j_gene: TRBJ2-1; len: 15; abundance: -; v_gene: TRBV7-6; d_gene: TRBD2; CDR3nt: TGTGCCAGCAGCAAGACTAGCGGGGGAGACAATGAGCAGTTCTTC; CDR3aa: CASSKTSGGDNEQFF
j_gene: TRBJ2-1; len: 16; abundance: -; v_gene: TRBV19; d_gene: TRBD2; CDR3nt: TGTGCCAGTAGTATTGCCCTGGCGGGGGGTGTCGATGAGCAGTTCTTC; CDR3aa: CASSIALAGGVDEQFF
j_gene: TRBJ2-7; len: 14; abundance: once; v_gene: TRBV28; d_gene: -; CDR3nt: TGTGCCAGCAGTTTATATCAGGGGGGTTACGAGCAGTACTTC; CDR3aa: CASSLYQGGYEQYF
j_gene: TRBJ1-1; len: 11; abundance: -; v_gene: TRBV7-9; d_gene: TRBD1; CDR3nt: TGTGCCAGCAGTCCGACAGGGGAGGCTTTCTTT; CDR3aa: CASSPTGEAFF
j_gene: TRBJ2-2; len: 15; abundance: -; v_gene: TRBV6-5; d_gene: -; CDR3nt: TGTGCCAGCAGGATGGCGGTCGTTATCACCGGGGAGCTGTTTTTT; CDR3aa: CASRMAVVITGELFF
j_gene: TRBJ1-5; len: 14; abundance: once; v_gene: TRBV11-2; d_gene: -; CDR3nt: TGTGCCAGCAGCCCCCGGGGGGGGGATCAGCCCCAGCATTTT; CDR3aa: CASSPRGGDQPQHF
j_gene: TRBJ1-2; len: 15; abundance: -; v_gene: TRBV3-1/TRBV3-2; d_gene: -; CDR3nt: TGTGCCAGCAGCCAAGATTGGCCAGTTAACTATGGCTACACCTTC; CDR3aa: CASSQDWPVNYGYTF
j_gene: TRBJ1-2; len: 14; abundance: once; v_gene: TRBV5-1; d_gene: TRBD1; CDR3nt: TGCGCCAGCAGCGTCCGGGACAGGGTGGATGGCTACACCTTC; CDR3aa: CASSVRDRVDGYTF
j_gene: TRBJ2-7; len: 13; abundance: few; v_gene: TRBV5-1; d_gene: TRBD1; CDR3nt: TGCGCCAGCAGCCTAGGACAGGTATACGAGCAGTACTTC; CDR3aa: CASSLGQVYEQYF
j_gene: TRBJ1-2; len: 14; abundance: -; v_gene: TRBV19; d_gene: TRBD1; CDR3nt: TGTGCCAGTAGTCTAAACAGGGGCTCCTATGGCTACACCTTC; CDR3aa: CASSLNRGSYGYTF
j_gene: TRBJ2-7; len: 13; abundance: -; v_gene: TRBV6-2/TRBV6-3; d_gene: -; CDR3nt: TGTGCCAGCAGCTCGATACAGGTCTACGAGCAGTACTTC; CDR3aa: CASSSIQVYEQYF
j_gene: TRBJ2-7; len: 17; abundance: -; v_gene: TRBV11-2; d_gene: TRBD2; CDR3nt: TGTGCCAGCAGCTTAGACCGAGCGGGAGGCAACTGGTACGAGCAGTACTTC; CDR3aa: CASSLDRAGGNWYEQYF
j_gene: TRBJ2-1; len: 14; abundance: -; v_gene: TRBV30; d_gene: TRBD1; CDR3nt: TGTGCCTGGAGTTCAGGACAGGTGGGAAGCGAGCAGTTCTTC; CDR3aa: CAWSSGQVGSEQFF
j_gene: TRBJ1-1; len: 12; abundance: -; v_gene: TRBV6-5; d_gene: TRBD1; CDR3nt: TGTGCCAGCAGCAGGACAGGGTCTCAAGCTTTCTTT; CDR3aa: CASSRTGSQAFF
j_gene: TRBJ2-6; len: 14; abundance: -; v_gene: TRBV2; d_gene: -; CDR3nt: TGTGCCAGCGAGCCGGGGTCTGGGGCCAACGTCCTGACTTTC; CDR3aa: CASEPGSGANVLTF
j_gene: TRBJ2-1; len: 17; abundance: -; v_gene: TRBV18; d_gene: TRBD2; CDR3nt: TGTGCCAGCTCGACCAGGACTAGCGGGAGTTCCTACAATGAGCAGTTCTTC; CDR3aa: CASSTRTSGSSYNEQFF
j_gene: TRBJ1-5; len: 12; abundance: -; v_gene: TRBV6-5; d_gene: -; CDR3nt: TGTGCCAGTCAGGATAGCAATCAGCCCCAGCATTTT; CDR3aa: CASQDSNQPQHF
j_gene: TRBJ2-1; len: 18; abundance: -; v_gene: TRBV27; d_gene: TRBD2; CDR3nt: TGTGCCAGCGGGGGACTAGCGGGGGGCTCCTACTCCTACAATGAGCAGTTCTTC; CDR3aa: CASGGLAGGSYSYNEQFF
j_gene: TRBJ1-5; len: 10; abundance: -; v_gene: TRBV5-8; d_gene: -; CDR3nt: TGTGCCAGTGAGGAACAGCCCCAGCATTTT; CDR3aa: CASEEQPQHF
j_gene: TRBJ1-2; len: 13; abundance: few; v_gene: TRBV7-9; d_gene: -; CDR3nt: TGTGCCAGCAGCTTTGCCGGGAGCTATGGCTACACCTTC; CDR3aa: CASSFAGSYGYTF
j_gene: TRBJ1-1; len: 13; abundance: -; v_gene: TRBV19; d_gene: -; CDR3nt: TGTGCCAGTAGTGGACAACTTGGCACTGAAGCTTTCTTT; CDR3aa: CASSGQLGTEAFF
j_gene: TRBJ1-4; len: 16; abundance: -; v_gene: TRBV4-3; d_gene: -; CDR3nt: TGCGCCAGCATGAGGCAGCACCCTTCAACTAATGAAAAACTGTTTTTT; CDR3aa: CASMRQHPSTNEKLFF
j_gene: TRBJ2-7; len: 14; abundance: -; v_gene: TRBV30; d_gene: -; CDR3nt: TGTGCCTGGAGTTGGGCAGGGTACAGCCACGAGCAGTACTTC; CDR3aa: CAWSWAGYSHEQYF
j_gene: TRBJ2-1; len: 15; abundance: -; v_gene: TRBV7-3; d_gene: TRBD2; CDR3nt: TGTGCCAGCAGCCTCCGACTAGCGGCCTACAATGAGCAGTTCTTC; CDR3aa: CASSLRLAAYNEQFF
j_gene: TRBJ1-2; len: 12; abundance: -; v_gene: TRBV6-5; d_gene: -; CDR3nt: TGTGCCAGCAGTTACTCAGGGGATGGCTACACCTTC; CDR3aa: CASSYSGDGYTF
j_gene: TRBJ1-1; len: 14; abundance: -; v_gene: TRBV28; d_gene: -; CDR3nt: TGTGCCAGCAGTTTAGGGGGGGCGTACACTGAAGCTTTCTTT; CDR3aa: CASSLGGAYTEAFF